This TCR beta chain was identified during a study of cytomegalovirus exposure and HLA in healthy donors. The V gene's germline CDR1 is SNHLY and CDR2 FYNNEI. This CDR3 has 16 amino acids. V dropped 2 bases and J dropped 6; count of bases not matched to a gene: 7. 60 Vbeta and 13 Jbeta primers were used in PCR. TCRdb keeps only in-frame clones here, not all; method: immunoSEQ multiplex PCR. The sample lists 130,000 to 150,000 clones; around 77% were seen once. This receptor was obtained from a woman aged 50 to 65 in good health and CMV-seronegative. The sample taken for sequencing was PBMCs. This chain connects TRBV2 to TRBJ1-6; TRBD1 matches 7 bases. The CDR3 DNA reads TGTGCCAGCAGTGAAAGGGGGACAGATAGTAATTCACCCCTCCACTTT. Translated: CASSERGTDSNSPLHF.